The 6 T cell receptor beta chains below all came from one sample that was sequenced in a study of shared clonotypes between healthy human individuals. Using immunoSEQ multiplex PCR, the repertoire was profiled, and TCRdb retains in-frame clones only, with some absent. The table records a few million clones, around 93% of them present only once. The sample comprised naive CD4+ T cells from PBMCs. The subset is: CD45RA+ positively selected. Source of these receptors: a man between 18 and 29 years old in good health. Some clones in this sample may be carry-over from other donors' samples.

This chain uses TRBV5-4 with TRBJ2-3; TRBD1 aligns across 9 bases. The CDR3 runs 14 residues. Germline CDR1 SGHNT, CDR2 YYREEE (reference sequence). Trimming removed 4 bases from V and 6 bases from J; junction bases left unmatched: 6. The CDR3 DNA sequence: TGTGCCAGCAGCCTGGGACAGGGCAGGGATACGCAGTATTTT. It codes for CASSLGQGRDTQYF.

The genes are TRBV11-2 and TRBJ1-1, with D uncertain. Germline V gene sequence: CDR1 SGHAT, CDR2 FQNNGV. The CDR3 is made up of 14 amino acids. Between the trimmed V and J ends, which lost 5 bases and 1 base, there was a span of 11 bases. CDR3 coding DNA: TGTGCCAGCAGCCTATTACCTAAGAACACTGAAGCTTTCTTT. It encodes CASSLLPKNTEAFF.

The chain is built from TRBV7-2 and TRBJ2-3, with D possibly TRBD2 on 6 matching bases. Trimming removed 8 bases at V and 0 bases at J, with 12 bases between. The CDR3 is 14 amino acids. Germline lookup yields CDR1 SGHTA and CDR2 FQGNSA. CDR3 nucleotides: TGTGCCAGCTTCGGGAGCTCTAGCACAGATACGCAGTATTTT. Protein sequence: CASFGSSSTDTQYF.

This chain connects TRBV7-7 to TRBJ2-2; 7 bases agree with TRBD1. V shed 5 bases, J shed 4 bases, and the junction held 7 bases outside the gene matches. Per the germline V gene, CDR1 is SSHAT and CDR2 is FNYEAQ (reference sequence). CDR3 size: 15 residues. CDR3 protein: CASSKGARGTGELFF. CDR3 bases: TGTGCCAGCAGCAAGGGGGCTAGGGGCACCGGGGAGCTGTTTTTT.

V usage is TRBV7-2 and J usage is TRBJ2-2; either TRBD1 or TRBD2 may supply D (5 bases each). The CDR3 length is 15 residues. The germline V and J ends were trimmed by 0 bases and 6 bases, with 11 bases remaining between them. Looked up from germline, CDR1 is SGHTA and CDR2 is FQGNSA. CDR3 sequence reads: CASSLARGVAGELFF. In DNA form, the CDR3 reads TGTGCCAGCAGCTTAGCTAGAGGGGTGGCCGGGGAGCTGTTTTTT.

The chain is built from TRBV7-3 and TRBJ2-2; TRBD1 aligns across 10 bases. V dropped 1 base and J dropped 3; count of bases not matched to a gene: 8. CDR1 is SGHTA and CDR2 is FQGTGA in the germline V gene. This CDR3 is 18 amino acids long. Written as DNA, the CDR3 is TGTGCCAGCAGCTTAAGAGGGACAGGGGCGGTGGACACCGGGGAGCTGTTTTTT. It is translated as CASSLRGTGAVDTGELFF. The entire variable domain, with the rest obtained from reference TRBV7-3 and TRBJ2-2, is as follows: GAGVSQTPSNKVTEKGKYVELRCDPISGHTALYWYRQSLGQGPEFLIYFQGTGAADDSGLPNDRFFAVRPEGSVSTLKIQRTERGDSAVYLCASSLRGTGAVDTGELFFGEGSRLTVL.